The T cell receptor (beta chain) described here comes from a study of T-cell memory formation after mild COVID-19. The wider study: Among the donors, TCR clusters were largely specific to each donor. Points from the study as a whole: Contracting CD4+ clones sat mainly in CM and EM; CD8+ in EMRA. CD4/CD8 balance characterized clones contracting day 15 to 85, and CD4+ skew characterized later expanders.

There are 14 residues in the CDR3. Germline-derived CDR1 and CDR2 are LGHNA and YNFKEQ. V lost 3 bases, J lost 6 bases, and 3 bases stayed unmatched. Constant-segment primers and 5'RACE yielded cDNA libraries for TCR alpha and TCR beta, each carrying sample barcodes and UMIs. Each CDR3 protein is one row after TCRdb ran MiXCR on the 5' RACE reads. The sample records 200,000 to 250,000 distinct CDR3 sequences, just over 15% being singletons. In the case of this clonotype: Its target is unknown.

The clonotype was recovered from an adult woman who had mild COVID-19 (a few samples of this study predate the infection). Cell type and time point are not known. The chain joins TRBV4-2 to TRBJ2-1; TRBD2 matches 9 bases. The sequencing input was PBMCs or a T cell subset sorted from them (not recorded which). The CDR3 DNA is TGTGCCAGCAGCCAGGAGACTAGCGGCAATGAGCAGTTCTTC. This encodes CASSQETSGNEQFF.